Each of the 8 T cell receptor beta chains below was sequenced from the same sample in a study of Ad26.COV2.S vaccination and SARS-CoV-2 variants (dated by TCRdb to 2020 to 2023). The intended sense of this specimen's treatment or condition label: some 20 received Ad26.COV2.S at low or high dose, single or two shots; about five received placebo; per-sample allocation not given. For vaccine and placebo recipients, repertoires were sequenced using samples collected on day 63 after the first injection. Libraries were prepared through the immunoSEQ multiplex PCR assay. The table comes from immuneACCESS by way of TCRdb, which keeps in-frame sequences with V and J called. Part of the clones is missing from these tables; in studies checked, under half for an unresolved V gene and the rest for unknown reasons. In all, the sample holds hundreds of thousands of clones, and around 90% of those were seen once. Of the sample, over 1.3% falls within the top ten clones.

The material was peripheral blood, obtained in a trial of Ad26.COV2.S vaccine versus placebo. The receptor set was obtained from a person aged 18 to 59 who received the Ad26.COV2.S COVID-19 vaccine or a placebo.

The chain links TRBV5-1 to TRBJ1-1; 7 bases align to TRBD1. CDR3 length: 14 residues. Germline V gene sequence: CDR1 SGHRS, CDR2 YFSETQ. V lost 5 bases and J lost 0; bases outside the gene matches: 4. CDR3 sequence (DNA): TGCGCCAGCAGTATACAGGGGATGAACACTGAAGCTTTCTTT. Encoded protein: CASSIQGMNTEAFF.

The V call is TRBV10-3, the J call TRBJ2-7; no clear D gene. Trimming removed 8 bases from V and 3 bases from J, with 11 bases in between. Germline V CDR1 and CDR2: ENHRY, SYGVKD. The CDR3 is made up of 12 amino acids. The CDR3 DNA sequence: TGTGCCATCTCTGACACACTCTACGAGCAGTACTTC. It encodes CAISDTLYEQYF.

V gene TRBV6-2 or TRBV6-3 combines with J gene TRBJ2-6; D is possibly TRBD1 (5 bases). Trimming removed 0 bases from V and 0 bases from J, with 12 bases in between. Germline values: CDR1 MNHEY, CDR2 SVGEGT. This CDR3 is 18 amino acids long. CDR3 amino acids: CASSYSTQGFSGANVLTF. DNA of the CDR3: TGTGCCAGCAGTTACTCGACCCAGGGTTTCTCTGGGGCCAACGTCCTGACTTTC.

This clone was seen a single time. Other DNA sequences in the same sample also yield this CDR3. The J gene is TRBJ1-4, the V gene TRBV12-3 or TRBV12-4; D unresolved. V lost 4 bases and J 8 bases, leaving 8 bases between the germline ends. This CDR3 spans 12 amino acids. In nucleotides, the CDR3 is TGTGCCAGCAGTTCCCGGAGGGAAAAACTGTTTTTT. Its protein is CASSSRREKLFF.

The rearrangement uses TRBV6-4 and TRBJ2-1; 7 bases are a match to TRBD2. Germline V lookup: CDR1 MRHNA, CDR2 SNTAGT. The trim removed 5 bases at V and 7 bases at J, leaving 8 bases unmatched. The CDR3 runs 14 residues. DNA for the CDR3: TGTGCCAGCAGTCCCACTCACGGGAGGAATGAGCAGTTCTTC. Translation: CASSPTHGRNEQFF.

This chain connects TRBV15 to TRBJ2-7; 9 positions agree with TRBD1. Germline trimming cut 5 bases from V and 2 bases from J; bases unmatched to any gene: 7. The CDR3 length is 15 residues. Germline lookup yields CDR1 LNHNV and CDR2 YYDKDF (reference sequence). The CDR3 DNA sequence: TGTGCCACCAGCGGAAGAGGACAGGGGACCTACGAGCAGTACTTC. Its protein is CATSGRGQGTYEQYF.

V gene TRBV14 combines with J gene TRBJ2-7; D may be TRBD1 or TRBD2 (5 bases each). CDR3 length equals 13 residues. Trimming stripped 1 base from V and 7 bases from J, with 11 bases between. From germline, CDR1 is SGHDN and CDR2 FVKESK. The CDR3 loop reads CASSQGGRGEQYF. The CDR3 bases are TGTGCCAGCAGCCAAGGGGGACGAGGAGAGCAGTACTTC.

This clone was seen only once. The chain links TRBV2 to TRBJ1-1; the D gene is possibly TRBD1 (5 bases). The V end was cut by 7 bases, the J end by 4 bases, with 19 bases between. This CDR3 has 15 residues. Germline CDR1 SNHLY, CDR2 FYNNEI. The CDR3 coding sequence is TGTGCCAGCAATGGACCCGGCGGGGGTTTCACTGAAGCTTTCTTT. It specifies CASNGPGGGFTEAFF.